A single sample is the source of the 13 T cell receptor beta chains below, sequenced in a study of T cell changes during pregnancy in multiple sclerosis. The repertoire was sequenced with immunoSEQ multiplex PCR; TCRdb's copy has only in-frame clones and lacks some. The table lists approximately 60,000 clones, around 90% of them singletons. This material consisted of peripheral blood, taken before pregnancy. The receptors were sampled from a female donor with multiple sclerosis, enrolled in a pregnancy study.

The chain carries TRBV28 and TRBJ2-5; D might be TRBD2 (6 bases). V shed 8 bases and J shed 0 bases, with 7 bases lying between them. This CDR3 spans 12 amino acids. The V gene's germline CDR1 is MDHEN and CDR2 SYDVKM. CDR3 loop: CASGGYQETQYF. The CDR3, as DNA: TGTGCCAGCGGGGGGTACCAAGAGACCCAGTACTTC.

This chain connects TRBV5-1 to TRBJ1-6, with D perhaps matching TRBD1 (5 bases). The length of the CDR3 is 16 residues. Germline CDR1 reads SGHRS; CDR2 reads YFSETQ. Trimming cost V 3 bases and J 0 bases, with 10 bases left between them. This chain's CDR3 is CASSWGESSYNSPLHF. CDR3 bases: TGCGCCAGCAGCTGGGGGGAGAGCTCCTATAATTCACCCCTCCACTTT.

This clone was seen a single time. This chain links TRBV7-2 with TRBJ2-2; the D gene is possibly TRBD2 (6 bases). Trimming removed 1 base at V and 4 bases at J, with 10 bases between. Germline CDR1 SGHTA, CDR2 FQGNSA. CDR3 length equals 15 residues. The CDR3 DNA reads TGTGCCAGCAGCTTAGGGGACTTGTTCACCGGGGAGCTGTTTTTT. Translation gives CASSLGDLFTGELFF.

This CDR3 reads CAIMSSEKEGARGGYTF. DNA of the CDR3: TGTGCCATCATGAGCTCTGAGAAGGAGGGGGCGCGCGGAGGCTACACCTTC. The chain employs TRBV10-3 and TRBJ1-2, with 7 nucleotides matching TRBD1. Trimming cost V 7 bases and J 8 bases; bases outside gene matches: 22. Per the germline V gene, CDR1 is ENHRY and CDR2 is SYGVKD. The CDR3 covers 17 residues.

The chain couples TRBV7-2 to TRBJ1-6; D gene uncertain. Germline CDR1 is SGHTA and CDR2 is FQGNSA. The V gene lost 3 bases and the J gene lost 8 bases, with 14 bases spanning the gap. This CDR3 has 15 residues. DNA for the CDR3: TGTGCCAGCAGCTTTGCCGACACACGTTATTCACCCCTCCACTTT. As protein: CASSFADTRYSPLHF.

The V call is TRBV6-5, the J call TRBJ2-2; 8 bases are shared with TRBD1. Trimming cost V 2 bases and J 6 bases; bases outside gene matches: 5. This CDR3 spans 15 amino acids. The germline CDR1 and CDR2 sequences are MNHEY and SVGAGI. The CDR3 sequence: CASSYRQGRPGELFF. The DNA of the CDR3 is TGTGCCAGCAGTTACCGACAGGGGAGGCCCGGGGAGCTGTTTTTT.

The V and J genes are TRBV19 and TRBJ1-1, with D possibly being TRBD1 (5 bases). Germline V gene data show CDR1 as LNHDA and CDR2 as SQIVND (reference sequence). Trimming took off 10 bases at V and 7 bases at J, with 19 bases between the two ends. The CDR3 consists of 13 residues. CDR3 amino acids: CATSQGAPGEAFF. In DNA, the CDR3 is TGTGCCACCTCTCAAGGGGCCCCAGGTGAAGCTTTCTTT.

The chain joins TRBV7-9 to TRBJ1-1, with D maybe TRBD1 (6 bases). CDR1 is SEHNR, CDR2 FQNEAQ, per germline (reference sequence). V gave up 3 bases and J gave up 4 bases, with 18 bases separating them. The CDR3 extends over 16 amino acids. CDR3 amino acids: CASSFAPGEGGTEAFF. CDR3 DNA sequence: TGTGCCAGCAGCTTCGCCCCGGGGGAGGGGGGCACTGAAGCTTTCTTT.

V usage is TRBV7-9 and J usage is TRBJ2-7; 11 nucleotides agree with TRBD1. Germline-derived CDR1 and CDR2 are SEHNR and FQNEAQ (reference sequence). CDR3 length equals 19 residues. J was trimmed by 2 bases and V by 5 bases; bases with no gene match: 17. DNA of the CDR3: TGTGCCAGCAGCCCGACCCCCGGGACAGGGGGGTTTAGAACCTACGAGCAGTACTTC. The encoded protein is CASSPTPGTGGFRTYEQYF.

The chain couples TRBV19 to TRBJ1-4; the D is unclear. The CDR3 totals 15 residues. The germline V gene encodes CDR1 LNHDA and CDR2 SQIVND (reference sequence). V gave up 1 base and J gave up 8 bases, with 14 bases separating them. The CDR3 DNA is TGTGCCAGTAGTATAGGGCGAGGGAAAGGCGAAAAACTGTTTTTT. Amino acids: CASSIGRGKGEKLFF.

The J gene is TRBJ1-2, the V gene TRBV10-3, with D possibly TRBD1 on 6 matching bases. The CDR3 extends over 13 amino acids. V gave up 11 bases and J gave up 4 bases, with 17 bases separating them. Germline V gene lookup returns CDR1 ENHRY and CDR2 SYGVKD. In DNA, the CDR3 is TGTGCCGTAAGGACAGACCCCCTCTATGGCTACACCTTC. Residues: CAVRTDPLYGYTF.

The V call is TRBV4-1, the J call TRBJ2-5; 14 nucleotides match TRBD2. The CDR3 covers 17 residues. Per germline, CDR1 MGHRA and CDR2 YSYEKL. V was pared by 4 bases and J by 0 bases, with 4 bases of the junction left unmatched. In DNA form, the CDR3 reads TGCGCCAGCAGCCCGGGACTAGCGGGGGCGTACCAAGAGACCCAGTACTTC. This gives the protein CASSPGLAGAYQETQYF.

This chain uses TRBV7-3 with TRBJ1-1; maybe TRBD1 (5 bases). CDR3 length equals 12 residues. In germline, CDR1 is SGHTA, CDR2 FQGTGA. V was clipped by 4 bases and J by 4 bases, with 7 bases between them. The CDR3 sequence: CASSSGVTEAFF. The CDR3 DNA sequence: TGTGCCAGCAGCTCGGGGGTCACTGAAGCTTTCTTT.